These 9 T cell receptor beta chains came from one sample sequenced in a study of OX40 agonist ivuxolimab in advanced cancers. This table comes from immunoSEQ multiplex PCR, and its TCRdb copy is limited to in-frame clones, with some not included. The data show 65,000 to 95,000 clones, roughly 87% seen once. The material was CD4+ or CD8+ T cells sorted from blood, obtained in a trial of the OX40 agonist ivuxolimab. Receptors were obtained from an adult with an advanced solid tumor such as melanoma, head and neck, liver or kidney cancer.

The chain joins TRBV27 to TRBJ2-5; TRBD2 matches 7 bases. The CDR3 sequence is 13 residues long. J lost 2 bases, V lost 5 bases, and 2 bases had no gene match. CDR1 and CDR2 (germline): MNHEY, SMNVEV (reference sequence). The CDR3 sequence is CASSTSVQETQYF. The CDR3 nucleotides read TGTGCCAGCAGTACTAGCGTGCAAGAGACCCAGTACTTC.

This clone occurred once. The chain couples TRBV6-5 to TRBJ1-1, with 8 bases aligning to TRBD1. The CDR3 is made up of 12 amino acids. Germline V gene data show CDR1 as MNHEY and CDR2 as SVGAGI. Germline trimming cut 6 bases from V and 11 bases from J; bases unmatched to any gene: 8. The CDR3 spells CASSRDRLRAFF. The CDR3 coding sequence is TGTGCCAGCAGCCGGGACAGGTTAAGGGCTTTCTTT.

This sequence joins TRBV10-3 and TRBJ2-2, with 14 bases matching TRBD2. The ends lost 11 bases at V and 1 base at J; junction bases unmatched: 12. CDR1 ENHRY and CDR2 SYGVKD come from the germline V gene. The CDR3 length is 18 residues. CDR3 in DNA: TGTGCCGCCTACTCAGGACTAGCGGGGGGCGAGAACACCGGGGAGCTGTTTTTT. Amino acid sequence: CAAYSGLAGGENTGELFF.

The chain joins TRBV28 to TRBJ1-1; D remains ambiguous. CDR3 size: 14 residues. V gave up 1 base and J gave up 8 bases, with 14 bases separating them. Per the germline V gene, CDR1 is MDHEN and CDR2 is SYDVKM. Here the CDR3 reads CASSLSVVRLEAFF. The CDR3 nucleotides read TGTGCCAGCAGTTTATCTGTTGTGCGTTTGGAAGCTTTCTTT.

The chain couples TRBV5-5 to TRBJ2-4; no definite D call. V lost 5 bases, J lost 3 bases, and 12 bases lay in between. The CDR3 has 14 amino acids. Germline CDR1 and CDR2: SGHKS and YYEKEE (reference sequence). The CDR3 reads CASRNPTDKNIQYF. CDR3 coding DNA: TGTGCCAGCAGGAACCCCACAGACAAAAACATTCAGTACTTC.

This clone was recorded only once. This chain uses TRBV19 with TRBJ2-2; 8 nucleotides agree with TRBD2. CDR3 length equals 18 residues. Losses at the gene ends were 7 bases for V and 0 bases for J; bases not matched to a gene: 13. Germline-derived CDR1 and CDR2 are LNHDA and SQIVND (reference sequence). CDR3 in amino acids: CASKSVGGAGANTGELFF. CDR3 bases: TGTGCCAGTAAATCCGTTGGGGGAGCGGGAGCGAACACCGGGGAGCTGTTTTTT.

CDR3 loop: CASSYSSSGVTGELFF. CDR3 nucleotides: TGTGCCAGCAGTTACTCGAGTAGCGGGGTCACCGGGGAGCTGTTTTTT. The chain uses TRBV6-5 and TRBJ2-2; 8 positions agree with TRBD2. Germline values: CDR1 MNHEY, CDR2 SVGAGI. Trimming removed 0 bases from V and 4 bases from J; junction bases left unmatched: 4. This CDR3 is 16 amino acids long.

J is TRBJ2-1 and V is TRBV7-8, with TRBD2 matching 10 bases. With 2 bases clipped from V and 7 bases from J, the junction kept 8 bases outside the gene matches. CDR3 length equals 16 residues. CDR1 is SGHVS and CDR2 is FQNEAQ in the germline V gene. CDR3 coding DNA: TGTGCCAGCAGCTTATGGCTAGCGGGGGAATATAATGAGCAGTTCTTC. It translates to CASSLWLAGEYNEQFF. The complete variable domain, with remaining parts taken from reference TRBV7-8 and TRBJ2-1, reads GAGVSQSPRYKVAKRGQDVALRCDPISGHVSLFWYQQALGQGPEFLTYFQNEAQLDKSGLPSDRFFAERPEGSVSTLKIQRTQQEDSAVYLCASSLWLAGEYNEQFFGPGTRLTVL.

The chain has TRBV5-4 and TRBJ2-5, with D unresolved. Germline V gives CDR1 SGHNT, CDR2 YYREEE (reference sequence). V dropped 4 bases and J dropped 1 base, with 11 bases sitting between them. CDR3 length equals 14 residues. The CDR3 here is CASSLAQVQETQYF. The DNA of the CDR3 is TGTGCCAGCAGCCTGGCGCAGGTCCAAGAGACCCAGTACTTC. The variable domain in full, completed from reference TRBV5-4 and TRBJ2-5, reads ETGVTQSPTHLIKTRGQQVTLRCSSQSGHNTVSWYQQALGQGPQFIFQYYREEENGRGNFPPRFSGLQFPNYSSELNVNALELDDSALYLCASSLAQVQETQYFGPGTRLLVL.